This TCR beta chain was observed in a study of graft-versus-host responses after intestinal transplantation. This CDR3 has 14 residues. The junction had 4 bases not matched to a gene; V was cut back by 2 bases and J by 3 bases. Germline CDR1 MNHEY, CDR2 SVGAGI. This clone was picked up many times. Plating combined around 200,000 CFSE-labeled responder cells with around 200,000 irradiated, violet-dye-labeled stimulator cells. Data came from immunoSEQ multiplex PCR; TCRdb stores just in-frame clones and leaves some out. The top ten hold roughly 4.7% of the sample, which has several thousand clones, roughly 29% seen once.

This chain links TRBV6-5 with TRBJ2-7; 7 nucleotides match TRBD1. This specimen consisted of alloreactive CD8+ T cells from a mixed lymphocyte reaction culture, obtained before transplantation. Noted subset: CFSE-low proliferating T cells sorted from roughly six-day pre-transplant mixed lymphocyte reaction (GvH or HvG direction). The receptor was derived from a human patient who was an organ donor for intestinal transplantation. CDR3 in DNA: TGTGCCAGCAGTTACGGGGCAGGGGGCTACGAGCAGTACTTC. It yields the protein CASSYGAGGYEQYF.